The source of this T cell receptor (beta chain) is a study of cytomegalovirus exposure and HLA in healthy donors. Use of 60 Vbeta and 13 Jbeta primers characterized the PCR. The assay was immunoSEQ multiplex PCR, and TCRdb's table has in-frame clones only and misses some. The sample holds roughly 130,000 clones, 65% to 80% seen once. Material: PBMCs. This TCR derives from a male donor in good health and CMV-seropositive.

The DNA of the CDR3 is TGCGCCAGCAGCCGTGAGGCGGGAGATACGCAGTATTTT. It specifies CASSREAGDTQYF. This chain uses TRBV4-3 with TRBJ2-3; D might be TRBD2 (5 bases). Trimming took off 4 bases at V and 5 bases at J, with 10 bases between the two ends. Germline lookup yields CDR1 LGHNA and CDR2 YSLEER. The CDR3 has 13 amino acids.